This TCR beta chain came from a study of high-grade serous ovarian cancer treatment subgroups. In the study overall: Each sample yielded on average around 7,000 unique TCR beta rearrangements from 11,000 to 15,000 reads.

The tumor samples were collected prior to definitive surgery or chemotherapy. Findings and caveats of the study: TCR relatedness rose with neoantigen level and trended with mutation load.

Points on this clone: As yet, its antigen is unknown.

Here immunoSEQ multiplex PCR was the method, and the copy in TCRdb shows in-frame clones only, minus some. Of roughly 8,700 clones in the sample, 72% were seen once. The sample was tumor tissue. The TCR sequence derives from a human donor with high-grade serous ovarian cancer.

The CDR3 DNA reads as TGTGCCAGTAGTTCCCCCAACAGGGTGGAATTTGGAAACACCATATATTTT. Protein product: CASSSPNRVEFGNTIYF. The V gene is TRBV19, the J gene TRBJ1-3; D might be TRBD1 (6 bases). Looked up from germline, CDR1 is LNHDA and CDR2 is SQIVND (reference sequence). The V and J ends lost 5 bases and 3 bases respectively, with 20 bases between them. This CDR3 is 17 amino acids long.